What follows are 32 T cell receptor beta chains derived from one specimen sequenced in a study of shared clonotypes between healthy human individuals (dated by TCRdb to the early 2020s). CD8 naive samples consisted of CD45RO-negative cells that were positively selected for CCR7, yielding a CD45RA+CCR7+ population without TemRA cells. Receptor libraries were prepared by the immunoSEQ multiplex PCR assay. As stored in TCRdb, this immuneACCESS dataset retains in-frame rearrangements with V and J assigned. A fraction of the clones does not appear; measured against another copy, unresolved V genes explain less than half of the discrepancy, and the remainder lacks a known reason. The sample includes about 2,100,000 clones, with roughly 91% observed a single time. About 1.8% of the sample belongs to the ten largest clones. Specimen: naive CD8+ T cells from PBMCs. The cell subset or site label corresponds to: CD45RA+CCR7+. The source is a man between 18 and 35 years old in good health. Some clones in this sample may be carry-over from other donors' samples.

On this clone: Other DNA sequences of this sample code for an identical CDR3. This chain joins TRBV29-1 and TRBJ2-2; D may be TRBD1 or TRBD2 (6 bases each). V lost 7 bases and J lost 7, with 13 bases in between. Germline V gene lookup returns CDR1 SQVTM and CDR2 ANQGSEA. The CDR3 has 12 amino acids. Here the CDR3 DNA reads TGCAGCGCCTATAGGGGGGACGGGGAGCTGTTTTTT. Protein product: CSAYRGDGELFF.

This chain connects TRBV6-6 to TRBJ1-3, with D unresolved. Germline values: CDR1 MNHNY, CDR2 SVGAGI (reference sequence). This CDR3 has 16 amino acids. Trimming stripped 0 bases from V and 0 bases from J, with 9 bases between. The CDR3 here is CASSYSWAVSGNTIYF. CDR3 sequence (DNA): TGTGCCAGCAGTTACTCTTGGGCAGTCTCTGGAAACACCATATATTTT.

V usage is TRBV28 and J usage is TRBJ2-5; TRBD1 agrees at 9 bases. In germline, CDR1 is MDHEN, CDR2 SYDVKM. The CDR3 spans 14 residues. The V and J ends lost 6 bases and 5 bases, in that order; junction bases with no gene match: 7. The CDR3 DNA follows: TGTGCCAGCAGCCACAGGGGGCTTTGGGAGACCCAGTACTTC. Its translation is CASSHRGLWETQYF.

The J gene is TRBJ2-2, the V gene TRBV4-1; TRBD1 matches 8 bases. The CDR3 consists of 15 residues. Losses at the gene ends were 3 bases for V and 5 bases for J; bases not matched to a gene: 5. Germline CDR1 is MGHRA and CDR2 is YSYEKL. The CDR3 loop is CASSQDRDGTGELFF. The DNA of the CDR3 is TGCGCCAGCAGCCAGGACAGGGACGGAACCGGGGAGCTGTTTTTT.

The V gene is TRBV5-1, the J gene TRBJ1-3, with D possibly being TRBD1 (5 bases). V was shortened by 4 bases and J by 0 bases, with 17 bases between the two germline ends. The CDR3 contains 17 residues. Germline V gives CDR1 SGHRS, CDR2 YFSETQ. CDR3 region: CASSPPTDPSSGNTIYF. CDR3 coding DNA: TGCGCCAGCAGCCCACCGACAGACCCTTCCTCTGGAAACACCATATATTTT. Combining the CDR3 with reference TRBV5-1 and TRBJ1-3 gives the whole variable domain KAGVTQTPRYLIKTRGQQVTLSCSPISGHRSVSWYQQTPGQGLQFLFEYFSETQRNKGNFPGRFSGRQFSNSRSEMNVSTLELGDSALYLCASSPPTDPSSGNTIYFGEGSWLTVV.

This chain uses TRBV15 with TRBJ2-2, with TRBD1 as a possible D gene (5 bases). The germline V and J ends were trimmed by 1 base and 0 bases, with 9 bases remaining between them. CDR3 length: 16 residues. Germline V lookup: CDR1 LNHNV, CDR2 YYDKDF (reference sequence). CDR3 residues: CATSRVDTSNTGELFF. The DNA of the CDR3 is TGTGCCACCAGCAGAGTGGACACCTCGAACACCGGGGAGCTGTTTTTT.

Here the CDR3 reads CASSSLAGFSYNEQFF. DNA of the CDR3: TGTGCCAGCAGTTCTTTAGCGGGATTCTCCTACAATGAGCAGTTCTTC. The gene calls are TRBV28 and TRBJ2-1; 8 bases map to TRBD2. The CDR3 has 16 amino acids. The V gene end was trimmed by 4 bases and the J gene end by 0 bases; junction bases not matched to a gene: 5. Germline-derived CDR1 and CDR2 are MDHEN and SYDVKM.

The chain has TRBV4-1 and TRBJ2-2; D is unclear. Germline lookup yields CDR1 MGHRA and CDR2 YSYEKL. V was clipped by 1 base and J by 2 bases, with 17 bases between them. The CDR3 is made up of 18 amino acids. Written as DNA, the CDR3 is TGCGCCAGCAGCCAAGTCCTTCTAGAACATTCAAACACCGGGGAGCTGTTTTTT. Translated: CASSQVLLEHSNTGELFF.

J is TRBJ2-3 and V is TRBV9; no firm D call. This CDR3 is 11 amino acids long. Trimming removed 2 bases at V and 6 bases at J, with 4 bases between. CDR1 SGDLS and CDR2 YYNGEE come from the germline V gene. CDR3 coding DNA: TGTGCCAGCAGCGTGTTGGATACGCAGTATTTT. Protein: CASSVLDTQYF. Together with reference TRBV9 and TRBJ2-3, the CDR3 gives the full variable domain: DSGVTQTPKHLITATGQRVTLRCSPRSGDLSVYWYQQSLDQGLQFLIQYYNGEERAKGNILERFSAQQFPDLHSELNLSSLELGDSALYFCASSVLDTQYFGPGTRLTVL.

J is TRBJ1-5 and V is TRBV19; maybe TRBD1 (6 bases). The V gene lost 4 bases and the J gene lost 5 bases, with 15 bases spanning the gap. The CDR3 loop spans 15 amino acids. The germline gives CDR1 LNHDA, CDR2 SQIVND (reference sequence). CDR3 in DNA: TGTGCCAGTAGTAATTGGGGGCGGACTGATCAGCCCCAGCATTTT. It yields the protein CASSNWGRTDQPQHF.

V and J are TRBV7-2 and TRBJ2-2; TRBD1 matches 10 bases. The CDR3 contains 19 residues. Germline V CDR1 and CDR2: SGHTA, FQGNSA. The V and J ends lost 5 bases and 6 bases, in that order; junction bases with no gene match: 18. The CDR3 protein is CASSPDTNPGQGSPGELFF. The CDR3 nucleotides read TGTGCCAGCAGCCCAGATACCAATCCGGGACAGGGGAGCCCCGGGGAGCTGTTTTTT.

The V gene is TRBV30, the J gene TRBJ2-1; D gene uncertain. The CDR3 sequence is 12 residues long. CDR1 GTSNPN and CDR2 SVGIG come from the germline V gene (reference sequence). Trimming took 1 base from V and 8 from J, leaving 9 bases between them. Written as DNA, the CDR3 is TGTGCCTGGAGTGCCCCTCAACATGAGCAGTTCTTC. As protein: CAWSAPQHEQFF.

This clone was counted only a few times. The V gene is TRBV27, the J gene TRBJ2-2; no firm D call. With 3 bases removed from V and 10 bases from J, the gap between germline ends came to 15 bases. Looked up from germline, CDR1 is MNHEY and CDR2 is SMNVEV (reference sequence). The CDR3 extends over 14 amino acids. CDR3 DNA sequence: TGTGCCAGCAGTTTCGGAGTCTCATCCCTGGAGCTGTTTTTT. It is translated as CASSFGVSSLELFF.

The rearrangement links TRBV13 to TRBJ2-5; the match to TRBD2 covers 13 bases. CDR1 is PRHDT and CDR2 is FYEKMQ in the germline V gene (reference sequence). The CDR3 covers 16 residues. V lost 2 bases to trimming and J lost 5 bases; unmatched junction nucleotides: 5. CDR3 coding DNA: TGTGCCAGCAGCTTAACTAGCGGGAGGGCTCCGGAGACCCAGTACTTC. It translates to CASSLTSGRAPETQYF.

This clone was seen a single time. The chain couples TRBV7-6 to TRBJ2-1, with TRBD1 identical over 10 bases. Germline loops: CDR1 SGHVS, CDR2 FNYEAQ. CDR3 length: 15 residues. After removal of 1 base from V and 7 bases from J, the junction contained 4 bases not matched to a gene. The CDR3 bases are TGTGCCAGCAGCTTAGGACAGGGGGCGCATAATGAGCAGTTCTTC. Translation gives CASSLGQGAHNEQFF.

Note on this clone: In the same sample, other DNA sequences code for this CDR3. The chain couples TRBV27 to TRBJ2-1; D is possibly TRBD2 (6 bases). CDR3 length: 12 amino acids. The V end was cut by 3 bases, the J end by 7 bases, with 7 bases between. Germline CDR1 is MNHEY and CDR2 is SMNVEV (reference sequence). CDR3 amino acids: CASSLEGNEQFF. The DNA for the CDR3 is TGTGCCAGCAGTTTGGAGGGAAATGAGCAGTTCTTC.

The rearrangement joins TRBV5-1 to TRBJ2-7, with a possible D match to TRBD1 (6 bases). Germline lookup yields CDR1 SGHRS and CDR2 YFSETQ. Trimming left V 2 bases short and J 3 bases short, with 12 bases between. The CDR3 is made up of 14 amino acids. The CDR3 spells CASSLTGSDYEQYF. The DNA for the CDR3 is TGCGCCAGCAGCTTAACAGGGTCCGACTACGAGCAGTACTTC.

A remark on this clone: In the same sample, other DNA sequences code for this CDR3. The chain carries TRBV9 and TRBJ2-1; no reliable D call. The CDR3 contains 11 residues. Trimming removed 2 bases at V and 9 bases at J, with 6 bases between. From germline, CDR1 is SGDLS and CDR2 YYNGEE. DNA of the CDR3: TGTGCCAGCAGCGTTGATCGTGAGCAGTTCTTC. Translation: CASSVDREQFF.

The chain carries TRBV15 and TRBJ2-2; D gene unclear. Looked up from germline, CDR1 is LNHNV and CDR2 is YYDKDF (reference sequence). V dropped 8 bases and J dropped 2 bases, with 18 bases sitting between them. The CDR3 is made up of 16 amino acids. CDR3 coding DNA: TGTGCCACCCATCCCCGCCTGTCAATAAACACCGGGGAGCTGTTTTTT. This gives the protein CATHPRLSINTGELFF.

The V gene is TRBV27, the J gene TRBJ2-7; 8 bases agree with TRBD2. V trimming: 3 bases; J trimming: 4 bases; junction bases outside the gene matches: 5. This CDR3 has 14 residues. Germline-derived CDR1 and CDR2 are MNHEY and SMNVEV (reference sequence). In nucleotides, the CDR3 is TGTGCCAGCAGTTTGGTAGCGGGAAAGTACGAGCAGTACTTC. This sequence encodes CASSLVAGKYEQYF.

This clone was recorded once. This chain links TRBV28 with TRBJ2-2; TRBD1 aligns across 7 bases. The CDR3 contains 15 residues. Germline assignment: CDR1 MDHEN and CDR2 SYDVKM. V was pared by 3 bases and J by 7 bases, with 8 bases of the junction left unmatched. Written as DNA, the CDR3 is TGTGCCAGCAGTTTCCCGGGACAGTTCCACGGGGAGCTGTTTTTT. Translating it yields CASSFPGQFHGELFF. Variable domain in full (rest from reference TRBV28 and TRBJ2-2): DVKVTQSSRYLVKRTGEKVFLECVQDMDHENMFWYRQDPGLGLRLIYFSYDVKMKEKGDIPEGYSVSREKKERFSLILESASTNQTSMYLCASSFPGQFHGELFFGEGSRLTVL.

The rearrangement joins TRBV7-3 to TRBJ2-2; 7 nucleotides match TRBD1. The CDR3 covers 15 residues. Germline-derived CDR1 and CDR2 are SGHTA and FQGTGA. J gave up 5 bases and V 6 bases, and 9 bases lay outside the gene matches. The CDR3 region is CASSLRDSQTGELFF. Here the CDR3 DNA reads TGTGCCAGCAGTCTCCGGGACAGCCAGACCGGGGAGCTGTTTTTT.

The chain links TRBV5-1 to TRBJ2-7, with 11 bases aligning to TRBD1. Germline V lookup: CDR1 SGHRS, CDR2 YFSETQ. CDR3 size: 16 residues. V lost 4 bases and J lost 3; bases outside the gene matches: 9. The DNA of the CDR3 is TGCGCCAGCAGCATACCCGGGACAGGGGGGATCTACGAGCAGTACTTC. It yields the protein CASSIPGTGGIYEQYF. The full variable domain, in which reference TRBV5-1 and TRBJ2-7 provide the parts outside the CDR3, is KAGVTQTPRYLIKTRGQQVTLSCSPISGHRSVSWYQQTPGQGLQFLFEYFSETQRNKGNFPGRFSGRQFSNSRSEMNVSTLELGDSALYLCASSIPGTGGIYEQYFGPGTRLTVT.

The rearrangement uses TRBV5-4 and TRBJ2-1; D could derive from TRBD1 or TRBD2 (5 bases each). Germline values: CDR1 SGHNT, CDR2 YYREEE (reference sequence). This CDR3 contains 14 residues. The ends were cut back, 4 bases at V and 6 bases at J, with 14 bases in the middle. CDR3: CASSLGTSPNEQFF. CDR3 sequence (DNA): TGTGCCAGCAGCCTAGGGACCTCCCCCAATGAGCAGTTCTTC.

On this clone: At one end, the junction sequence differs from germline, possibly due to a read error. This chain connects TRBV15 to TRBJ2-5; a possible D gene is TRBD1 (5 bases). The CDR3 spans 13 residues. Germline-derived CDR1 and CDR2 are LNHNV and YYDKDF (reference sequence). CDR3 region: CATRRDSDKTQYF. As DNA, the CDR3 is TGTGCCACCAGAAGAGACAGCGACAAGACCCAGTACTTC.

The chain recombines TRBV4-2 with TRBJ1-5, with unresolved D. Trimming cost V 0 bases and J 1 base, with 10 bases left between them. Looked up from germline, CDR1 is LGHNA and CDR2 is YNFKEQ. The CDR3 extends over 16 amino acids. In DNA form, the CDR3 reads TGTGCCAGCAGCCAAGAAGGTAGCGGGAGCAATCAGCCCCAGCATTTT. Translated: CASSQEGSGSNQPQHF.

The J gene is TRBJ1-2, the V gene TRBV11-2, with TRBD1 as a possible D gene (5 bases). Germline loops: CDR1 SGHAT, CDR2 FQNNGV. V was shortened by 2 bases and J by 2 bases, with 6 bases between the two germline ends. The CDR3 runs to 13 residues. For the CDR3, the DNA is TGTGCCAGCAGCTTAAAGGGGAACTATGGCTACACCTTC. This codes for CASSLKGNYGYTF.

This clone was seen just once. The chain employs TRBV4-1 and TRBJ1-1; D is unclear. Trimming took 1 base from V and 4 from J, leaving 10 bases between them. Per germline, CDR1 MGHRA and CDR2 YSYEKL. CDR3 length equals 14 residues. CDR3 sequence: CASSQVRRVTEAFF. The CDR3 region has the DNA TGCGCCAGCAGCCAAGTTAGAAGGGTCACTGAAGCTTTCTTT.

The chain joins TRBV9 to TRBJ1-2; D is uncertain. From germline, CDR1 is SGDLS and CDR2 YYNGEE. CDR3 length equals 14 residues. V lost 3 bases and J 4 bases, leaving 13 bases between the germline ends. CDR3 residues: CASSAHGGSYGYTF. The DNA of the CDR3 is TGTGCCAGCAGCGCGCACGGTGGGAGCTATGGCTACACCTTC.

This clone is a singleton in its sample. The identical CDR3 is also encoded by other nucleotide sequences in the sample. This chain links TRBV4-1 with TRBJ1-3; the D gene is possibly TRBD1 (5 bases). The length of the CDR3 is 15 residues. Germline CDR1 and CDR2: MGHRA and YSYEKL. V was clipped by 4 bases and J by 4 bases, with 14 bases between them. The CDR3 spells CASSPTTGSGNTIYF. For the CDR3, the DNA is TGCGCCAGCAGCCCGACAACAGGTTCCGGAAACACCATATATTTT.

In its sample, this clone was seen once. The CDR3 nucleotides read TGTGCCAGCAGCCGAGAACGTGGTTATGAGCAGTTCTTC. It specifies CASSRERGYEQFF. The chain joins TRBV7-3 to TRBJ2-1, with D unresolved. The V and J ends lost 5 bases and 8 bases respectively, with 13 bases between them. Germline values: CDR1 SGHTA, CDR2 FQGTGA. The CDR3 is made up of 13 amino acids.

This chain connects TRBV7-9 to TRBJ2-3, with D hard to call. Germline V gene lookup returns CDR1 SEHNR and CDR2 FQNEAQ (reference sequence). The CDR3 runs to 15 residues. Trimming took off 5 bases at V and 2 bases at J, with 14 bases between the two ends. The DNA of the CDR3 is TGTGCCAGCAGCCCGACGGGCGAGTACACAGATACGCAGTATTTT. It encodes CASSPTGEYTDTQYF.